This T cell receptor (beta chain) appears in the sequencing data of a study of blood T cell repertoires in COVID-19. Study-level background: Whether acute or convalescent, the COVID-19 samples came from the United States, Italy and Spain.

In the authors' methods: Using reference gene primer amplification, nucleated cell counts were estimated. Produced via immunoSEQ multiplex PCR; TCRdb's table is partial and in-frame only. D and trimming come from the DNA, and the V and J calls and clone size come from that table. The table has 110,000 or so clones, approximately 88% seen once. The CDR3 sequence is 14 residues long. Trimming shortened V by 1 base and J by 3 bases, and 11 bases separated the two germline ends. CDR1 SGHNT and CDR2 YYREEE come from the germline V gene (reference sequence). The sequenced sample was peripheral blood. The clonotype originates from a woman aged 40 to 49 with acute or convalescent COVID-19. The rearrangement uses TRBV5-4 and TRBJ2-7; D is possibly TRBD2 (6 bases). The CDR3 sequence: CASSLYTGGYEQYF. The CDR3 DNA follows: TGTGCCAGCAGCTTGTATACCGGGGGCTACGAGCAGTACTTC.